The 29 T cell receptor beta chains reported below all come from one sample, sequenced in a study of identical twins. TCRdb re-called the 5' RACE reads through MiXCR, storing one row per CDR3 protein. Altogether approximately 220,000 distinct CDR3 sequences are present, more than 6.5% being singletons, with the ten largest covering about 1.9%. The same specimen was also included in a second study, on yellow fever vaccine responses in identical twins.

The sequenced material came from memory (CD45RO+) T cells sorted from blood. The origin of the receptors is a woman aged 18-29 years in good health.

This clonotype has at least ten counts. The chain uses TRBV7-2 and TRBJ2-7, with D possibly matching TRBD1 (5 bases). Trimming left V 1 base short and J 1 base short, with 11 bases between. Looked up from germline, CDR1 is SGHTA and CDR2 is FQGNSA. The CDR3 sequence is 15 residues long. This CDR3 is CASSLGPGSSYEQYF. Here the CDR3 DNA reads TGTGCCAGCAGCTTAGGGCCAGGGTCATCCTACGAGCAGTACTTC. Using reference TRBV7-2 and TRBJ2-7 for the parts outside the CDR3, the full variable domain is GAGVSQSPSNKVTEKGKDVELRCDPISGHTALYWYRQSLGQGLEFLIYFQGNSAPDKSGLPSDRFSAERTGGSVSTLTIQRTQQEDSAVYLCASSLGPGSSYEQYFGPGTRLTVT.

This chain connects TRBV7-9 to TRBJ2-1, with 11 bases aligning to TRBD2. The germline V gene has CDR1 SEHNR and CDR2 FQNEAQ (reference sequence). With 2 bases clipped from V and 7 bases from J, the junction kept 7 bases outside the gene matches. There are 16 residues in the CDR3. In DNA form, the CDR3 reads TGTGCCAGCAGCTTATTAGCGGGAGGGCCTAAGAATGAGCAGTTCTTC. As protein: CASSLLAGGPKNEQFF.

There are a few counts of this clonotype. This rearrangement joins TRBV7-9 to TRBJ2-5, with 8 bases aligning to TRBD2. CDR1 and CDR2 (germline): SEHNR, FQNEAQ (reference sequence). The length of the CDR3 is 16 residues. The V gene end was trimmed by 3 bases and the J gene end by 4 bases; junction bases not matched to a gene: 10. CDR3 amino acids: CASSFMGGRSIETQYF. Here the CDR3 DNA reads TGTGCCAGCAGCTTTATGGGCGGGAGGTCCATAGAGACCCAGTACTTC. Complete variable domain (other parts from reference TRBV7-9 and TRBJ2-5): DTGVSQNPRHKITKRGQNVTFRCDPISEHNRLYWYRQTLGQGPEFLTYFQNEAQLEKSRLLSDRFSAERPKGSFSTLEIQRTEQGDSAMYLCASSFMGGRSIETQYFGPGTRLLVL.

CDR3 region: CATSREVRGSEQYF. The CDR3, as DNA: TGTGCCACCAGCAGAGAAGTCAGGGGTAGCGAGCAGTACTTC. The V call is TRBV15, the J call TRBJ2-7; D might be TRBD1 (6 bases). Trimming took off 0 bases at V and 6 bases at J, with 12 bases between the two ends. The CDR3 contains 14 residues. Germline CDR1 LNHNV, CDR2 YYDKDF (reference sequence).

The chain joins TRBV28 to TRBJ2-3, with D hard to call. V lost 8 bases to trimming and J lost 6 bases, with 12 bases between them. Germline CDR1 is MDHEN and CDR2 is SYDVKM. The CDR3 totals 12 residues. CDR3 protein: CASGTVLDTQYF. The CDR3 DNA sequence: TGTGCCAGCGGTACAGTACTTGATACGCAGTATTTT.

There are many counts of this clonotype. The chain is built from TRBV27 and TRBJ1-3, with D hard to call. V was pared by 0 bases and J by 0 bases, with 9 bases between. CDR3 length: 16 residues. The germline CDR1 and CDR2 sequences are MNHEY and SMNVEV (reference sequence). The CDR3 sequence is CASSLSNRLSGNTIYF. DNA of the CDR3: TGTGCCAGCAGTTTATCTAACCGACTCTCTGGAAACACCATATATTTT.

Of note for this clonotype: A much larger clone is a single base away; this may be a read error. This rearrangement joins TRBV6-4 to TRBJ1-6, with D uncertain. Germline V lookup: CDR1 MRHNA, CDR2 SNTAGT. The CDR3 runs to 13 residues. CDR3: CASSDREGSPLYF. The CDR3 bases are TGTGCCAGCAGTGACAGGGAGGGATCACCCCTCTACTTT.

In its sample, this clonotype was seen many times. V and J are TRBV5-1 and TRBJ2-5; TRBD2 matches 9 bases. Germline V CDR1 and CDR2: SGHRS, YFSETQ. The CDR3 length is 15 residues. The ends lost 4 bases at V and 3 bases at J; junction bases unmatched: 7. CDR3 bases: TGCGCCAGCAGCAGGGAACTAGCGGGCAAAGAGACCCAGTACTTC. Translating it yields CASSRELAGKETQYF. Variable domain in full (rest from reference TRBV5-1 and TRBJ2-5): KAGVTQTPRYLIKTRGQQVTLSCSPISGHRSVSWYQQTPGQGLQFLFEYFSETQRNKGNFPGRFSGRQFSNSRSEMNVSTLELGDSALYLCASSRELAGKETQYFGPGTRLLVL.

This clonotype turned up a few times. This chain's CDR3 is CATSRDRDRGPLQGYTF. The CDR3 region has the DNA TGTGCCACCAGCAGAGATCGGGACAGGGGGCCCTTACAGGGCTACACCTTC. The V call is TRBV15, the J call TRBJ1-2; 12 nucleotides line up with TRBD1. Trimming cost V 0 bases and J 8 bases; bases outside gene matches: 10. CDR1 and CDR2 from the germline V gene are LNHNV and YYDKDF (reference sequence). The CDR3 is 17 residues long. Together with reference TRBV15 and TRBJ1-2, the CDR3 gives the full variable domain: DAMVIQNPRYQVTQFGKPVTLSCSQTLNHNVMYWYQQKSSQAPKLLFHYYDKDFNNEADTPDNFQSRRPNTSFCFLDIRSPGLGDTAMYLCATSRDRDRGPLQGYTFGSGTRLTVV.

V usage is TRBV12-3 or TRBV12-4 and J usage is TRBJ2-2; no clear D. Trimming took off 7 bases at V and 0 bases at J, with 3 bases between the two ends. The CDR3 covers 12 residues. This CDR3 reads CASNANTGELFF. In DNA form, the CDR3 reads TGTGCCAGCAATGCGAACACCGGGGAGCTGTTTTTT.

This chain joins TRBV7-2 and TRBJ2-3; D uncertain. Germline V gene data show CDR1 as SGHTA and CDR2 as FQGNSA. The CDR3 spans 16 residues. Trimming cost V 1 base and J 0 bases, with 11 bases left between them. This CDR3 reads CASSLVGSFSTDTQYF. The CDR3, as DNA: TGTGCCAGCAGCTTAGTAGGAAGTTTTAGCACAGATACGCAGTATTTT.

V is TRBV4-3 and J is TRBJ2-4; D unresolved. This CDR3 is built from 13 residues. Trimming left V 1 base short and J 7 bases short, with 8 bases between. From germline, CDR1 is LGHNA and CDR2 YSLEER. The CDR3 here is CASSQGFSNIQYF. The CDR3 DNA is TGCGCCAGCAGCCAAGGCTTTAGTAACATTCAGTACTTC.

The CDR3 DNA is TGTGCCAGCAGCCAACGCGGGGGGCGAGAAGAGACCCAGTACTTC. Its protein is CASSQRGGREETQYF. V gene TRBV4-2 combines with J gene TRBJ2-5; 8 bases map to TRBD2. Germline CDR1 reads LGHNA; CDR2 reads YNFKEQ. The V and J ends lost 2 bases and 3 bases, in that order; junction bases with no gene match: 5. The CDR3 totals 15 residues.

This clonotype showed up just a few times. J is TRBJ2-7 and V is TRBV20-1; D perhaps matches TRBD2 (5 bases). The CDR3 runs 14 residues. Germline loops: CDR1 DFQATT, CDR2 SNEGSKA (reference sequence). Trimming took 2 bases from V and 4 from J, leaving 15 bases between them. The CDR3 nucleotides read TGCAGTGCTAGACCGAGGGAGAGGGTGTACGAGCAGTACTTC. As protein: CSARPRERVYEQYF.

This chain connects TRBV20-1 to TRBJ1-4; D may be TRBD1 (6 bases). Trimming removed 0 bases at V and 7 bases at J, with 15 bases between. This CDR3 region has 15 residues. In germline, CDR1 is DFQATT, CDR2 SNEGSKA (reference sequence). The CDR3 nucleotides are TGCAGTGCTAGAGATTCTGGGACAATGAGTGAAAAACTGTTTTTT. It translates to CSARDSGTMSEKLFF.

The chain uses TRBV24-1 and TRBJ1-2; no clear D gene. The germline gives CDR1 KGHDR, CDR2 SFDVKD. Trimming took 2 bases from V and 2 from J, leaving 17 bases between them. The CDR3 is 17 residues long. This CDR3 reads CATSDSSRPRQNYGYTF. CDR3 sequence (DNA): TGTGCCACCAGTGATTCGAGCAGACCGCGACAAAACTATGGCTACACCTTC.

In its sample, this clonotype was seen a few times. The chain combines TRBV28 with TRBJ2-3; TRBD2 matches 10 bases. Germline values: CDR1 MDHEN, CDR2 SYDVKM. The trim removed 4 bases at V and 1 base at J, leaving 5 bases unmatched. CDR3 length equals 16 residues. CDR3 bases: TGTGCCAGCAGTTCCGTAGCGGGAGGAGGCACAGATACGCAGTATTTT. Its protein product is CASSSVAGGGTDTQYF.

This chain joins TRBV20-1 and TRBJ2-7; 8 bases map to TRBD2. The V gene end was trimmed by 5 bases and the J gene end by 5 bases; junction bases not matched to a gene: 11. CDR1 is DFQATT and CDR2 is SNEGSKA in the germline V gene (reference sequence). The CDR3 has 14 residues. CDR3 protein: CSARRLARGHEQYF. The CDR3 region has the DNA TGCAGTGCTCGCCGACTAGCGAGGGGCCACGAGCAGTACTTC.

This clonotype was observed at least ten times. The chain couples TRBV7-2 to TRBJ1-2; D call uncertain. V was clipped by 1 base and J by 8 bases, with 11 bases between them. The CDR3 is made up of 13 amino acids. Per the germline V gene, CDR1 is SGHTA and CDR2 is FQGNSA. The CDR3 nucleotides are TGTGCCAGCAGCTTAGAGACGTCAGGAGGCTACACCTTC. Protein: CASSLETSGGYTF.

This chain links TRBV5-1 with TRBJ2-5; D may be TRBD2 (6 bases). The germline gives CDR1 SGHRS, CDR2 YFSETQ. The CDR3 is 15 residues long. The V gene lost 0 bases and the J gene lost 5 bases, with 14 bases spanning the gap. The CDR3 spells CASSLDRERLETQYF. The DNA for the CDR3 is TGCGCCAGCAGCTTGGACCGGGAGCGGTTGGAGACCCAGTACTTC.

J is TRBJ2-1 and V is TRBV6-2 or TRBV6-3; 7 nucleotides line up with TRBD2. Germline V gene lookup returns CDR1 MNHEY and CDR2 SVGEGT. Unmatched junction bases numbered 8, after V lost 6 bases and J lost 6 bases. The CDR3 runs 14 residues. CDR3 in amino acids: CASSPGTIVNEQFF. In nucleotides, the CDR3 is TGTGCCAGCAGCCCCGGGACTATCGTCAATGAGCAGTTCTTC.

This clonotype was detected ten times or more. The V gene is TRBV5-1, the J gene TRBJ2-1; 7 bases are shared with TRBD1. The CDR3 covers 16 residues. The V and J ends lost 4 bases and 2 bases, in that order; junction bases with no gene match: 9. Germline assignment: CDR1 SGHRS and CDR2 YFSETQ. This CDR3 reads CASSVNRGKTYNEQFF. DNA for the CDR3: TGCGCCAGCAGCGTTAACAGGGGAAAGACCTACAATGAGCAGTTCTTC.

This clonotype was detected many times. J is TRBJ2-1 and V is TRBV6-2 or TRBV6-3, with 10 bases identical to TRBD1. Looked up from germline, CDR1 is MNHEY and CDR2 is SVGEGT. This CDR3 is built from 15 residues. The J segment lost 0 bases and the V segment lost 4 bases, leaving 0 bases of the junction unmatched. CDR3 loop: CASSWTGGSYNEQFF. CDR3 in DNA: TGTGCCAGCAGTTGGACAGGGGGCTCCTACAATGAGCAGTTCTTC.

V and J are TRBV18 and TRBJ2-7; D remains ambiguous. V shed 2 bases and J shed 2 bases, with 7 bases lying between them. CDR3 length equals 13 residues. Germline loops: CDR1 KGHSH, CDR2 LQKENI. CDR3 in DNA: TGTGCCAGCTCACCAGTAGCCACCTACGAGCAGTACTTC. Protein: CASSPVATYEQYF.

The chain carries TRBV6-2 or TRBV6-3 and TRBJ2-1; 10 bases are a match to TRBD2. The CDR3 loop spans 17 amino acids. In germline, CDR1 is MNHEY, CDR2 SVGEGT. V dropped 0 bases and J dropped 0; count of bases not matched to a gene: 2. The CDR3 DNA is TGTGCCAGCAGTTACTCGGCTAGCGGGGGCTCCTACAATGAGCAGTTCTTC. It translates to CASSYSASGGSYNEQFF.

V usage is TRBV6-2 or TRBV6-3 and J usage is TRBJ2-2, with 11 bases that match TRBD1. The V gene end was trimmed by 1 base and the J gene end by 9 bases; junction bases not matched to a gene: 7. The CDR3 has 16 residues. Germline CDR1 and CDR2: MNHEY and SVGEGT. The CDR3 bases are TGTGCCAGCAGTTACTGGGGACAGGGGGGACCCCGGGAGCTGTTTTTT. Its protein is CASSYWGQGGPRELFF.

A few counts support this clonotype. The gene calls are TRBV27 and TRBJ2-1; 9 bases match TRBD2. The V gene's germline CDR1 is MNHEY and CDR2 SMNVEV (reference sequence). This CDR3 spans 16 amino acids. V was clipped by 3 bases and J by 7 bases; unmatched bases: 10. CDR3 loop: CASSFFGRGGENEQFF. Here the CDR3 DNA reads TGTGCCAGCAGTTTCTTCGGGCGGGGGGGCGAAAATGAGCAGTTCTTC.

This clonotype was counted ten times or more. CDR3 sequence: CASSPGGGVSGELFF. CDR3 in DNA: TGTGCCAGCAGCCCCGGCGGGGGCGTATCCGGGGAGCTGTTTTTT. V and J are TRBV7-8 and TRBJ2-2; TRBD2 is a possible D gene (7 bases). With 5 bases removed from V and 6 bases from J, the gap between germline ends came to 16 bases. The germline gives CDR1 SGHVS, CDR2 FQNEAQ. The CDR3 length is 15 residues.

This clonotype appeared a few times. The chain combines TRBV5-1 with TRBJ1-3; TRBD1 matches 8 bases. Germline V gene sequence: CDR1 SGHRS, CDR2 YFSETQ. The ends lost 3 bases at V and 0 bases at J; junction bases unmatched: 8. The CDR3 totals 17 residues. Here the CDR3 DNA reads TGCGCCAGCAGCTGGCTGGGACAGGCCTCCTCTGGAAACACCATATATTTT. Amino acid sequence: CASSWLGQASSGNTIYF.